This TCR beta chain was identified in a study of control samples from healthy donors and cancer patients. The protocol was immunoSEQ multiplex PCR, while the TCRdb copy is restricted to in-frame clones and leaves out a portion. The table includes 100,000 to 150,000 clones, 89% detected once. The sequence derives from a man aged 45-65 years in good health. The specimen was blood.

CDR3 loop: CASSLELAGGETQYF. The CDR3 DNA is TGCGCCAGCAGCTTGGAACTAGCGGGGGGAGAGACCCAGTACTTC. This chain joins TRBV5-1 and TRBJ2-5, with 12 bases fitting TRBD2. Germline CDR1 SGHRS, CDR2 YFSETQ. V shed 0 bases, J shed 4 bases, and the junction held 1 base outside the gene matches. This CDR3 is built from 15 residues.